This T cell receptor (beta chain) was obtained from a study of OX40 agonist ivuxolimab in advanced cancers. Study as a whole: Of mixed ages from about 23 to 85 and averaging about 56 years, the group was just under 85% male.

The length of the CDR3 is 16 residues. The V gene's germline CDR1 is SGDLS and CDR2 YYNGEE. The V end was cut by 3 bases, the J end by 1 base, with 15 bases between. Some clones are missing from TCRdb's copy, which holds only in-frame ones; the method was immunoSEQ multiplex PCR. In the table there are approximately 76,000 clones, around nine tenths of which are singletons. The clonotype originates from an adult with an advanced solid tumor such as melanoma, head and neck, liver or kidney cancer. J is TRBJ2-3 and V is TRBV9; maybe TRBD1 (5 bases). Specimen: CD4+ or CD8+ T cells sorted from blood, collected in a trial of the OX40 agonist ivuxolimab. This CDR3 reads CASSGGTARGTDTQYF. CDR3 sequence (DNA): TGTGCCAGCAGCGGGGGAACCGCCAGGGGCACAGATACGCAGTATTTT.